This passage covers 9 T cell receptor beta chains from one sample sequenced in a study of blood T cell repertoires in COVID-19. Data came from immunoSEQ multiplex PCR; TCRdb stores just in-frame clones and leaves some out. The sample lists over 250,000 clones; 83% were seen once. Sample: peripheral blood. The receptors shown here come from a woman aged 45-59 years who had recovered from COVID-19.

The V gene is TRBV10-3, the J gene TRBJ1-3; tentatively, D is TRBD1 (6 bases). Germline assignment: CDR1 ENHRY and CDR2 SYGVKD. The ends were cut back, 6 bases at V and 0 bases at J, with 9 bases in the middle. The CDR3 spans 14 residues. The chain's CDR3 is CAIRGQSSGNTIYF. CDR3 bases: TGTGCCATCAGAGGACAGTCCTCTGGAAACACCATATATTTT.

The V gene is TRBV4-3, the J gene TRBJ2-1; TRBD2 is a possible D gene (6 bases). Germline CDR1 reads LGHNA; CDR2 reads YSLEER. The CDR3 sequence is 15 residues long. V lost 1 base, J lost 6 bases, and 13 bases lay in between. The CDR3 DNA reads TGCGCCAGCAGCCAAGCCAGAGTGGGGGGCAATGAGCAGTTCTTC. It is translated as CASSQARVGGNEQFF.

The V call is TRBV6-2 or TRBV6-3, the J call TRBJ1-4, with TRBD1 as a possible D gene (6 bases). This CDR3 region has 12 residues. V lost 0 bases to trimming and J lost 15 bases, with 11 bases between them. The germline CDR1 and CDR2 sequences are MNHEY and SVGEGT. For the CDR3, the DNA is TGTGCCAGCAGTTACTCACAGGGTAGGATGTTTTTT. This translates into CASSYSQGRMFF.

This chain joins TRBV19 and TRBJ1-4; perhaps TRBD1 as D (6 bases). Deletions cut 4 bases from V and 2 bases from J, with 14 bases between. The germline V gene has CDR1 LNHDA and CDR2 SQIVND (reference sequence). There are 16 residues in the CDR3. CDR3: CASSTLYRATNEKLFF. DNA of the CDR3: TGTGCCAGTAGTACCCTTTACAGGGCGACTAATGAAAAACTGTTTTTT.

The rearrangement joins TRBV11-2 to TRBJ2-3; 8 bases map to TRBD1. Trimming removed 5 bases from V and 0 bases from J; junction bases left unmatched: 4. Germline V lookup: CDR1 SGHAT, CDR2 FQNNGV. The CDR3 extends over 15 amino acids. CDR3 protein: CASSATGGSTDTQYF. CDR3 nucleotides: TGTGCCAGCAGCGCCACAGGGGGTAGCACAGATACGCAGTATTTT.

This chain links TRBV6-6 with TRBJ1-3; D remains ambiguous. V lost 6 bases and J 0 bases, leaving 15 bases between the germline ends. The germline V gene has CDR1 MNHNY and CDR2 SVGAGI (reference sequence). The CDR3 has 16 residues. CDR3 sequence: CASRRGDPSSGNTIYF. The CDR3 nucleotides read TGTGCCAGCAGACGAGGAGATCCGAGCTCTGGAAACACCATATATTTT.

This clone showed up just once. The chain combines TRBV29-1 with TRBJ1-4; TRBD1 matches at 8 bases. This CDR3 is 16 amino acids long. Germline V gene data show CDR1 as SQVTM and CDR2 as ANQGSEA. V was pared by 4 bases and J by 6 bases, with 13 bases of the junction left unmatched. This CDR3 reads CSVGADPRGLDEKLFF. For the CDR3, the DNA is TGCAGCGTTGGCGCGGACCCCAGGGGGCTGGATGAAAAACTGTTTTTT.

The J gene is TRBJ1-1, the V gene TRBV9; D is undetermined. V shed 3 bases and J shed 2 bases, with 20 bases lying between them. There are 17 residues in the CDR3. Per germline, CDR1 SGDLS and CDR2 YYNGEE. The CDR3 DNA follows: TGTGCCAGCAGCGGCAGCCCTAGAGTCGAGAAAAACACTGAAGCTTTCTTT. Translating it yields CASSGSPRVEKNTEAFF. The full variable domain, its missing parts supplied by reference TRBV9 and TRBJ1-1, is DSGVTQTPKHLITATGQRVTLRCSPRSGDLSVYWYQQSLDQGLQFLIQYYNGEERAKGNILERFSAQQFPDLHSELNLSSLELGDSALYFCASSGSPRVEKNTEAFFGQGTRLTVV.

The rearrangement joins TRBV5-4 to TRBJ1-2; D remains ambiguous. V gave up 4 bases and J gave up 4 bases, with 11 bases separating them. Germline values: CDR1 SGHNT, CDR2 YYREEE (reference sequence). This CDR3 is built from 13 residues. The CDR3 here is CASSPDGFYGYTF. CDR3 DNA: TGTGCCAGCAGCCCCGACGGGTTCTATGGCTACACCTTC.